This T cell receptor beta chain was identified during a study of blood T cell repertoires in COVID-19. Background on the study: The United States, Italy and Spain provided the acute and convalescent COVID-19 samples. PBMCs, B-cell-depleted T cells, or T cells were the source of the cDNA or gDNA that made up the material.

CDR1 and CDR2 (germline): SGDLS, YYNGEE. J gave up 3 bases and V 3 bases, and 10 bases lay outside the gene matches. The CDR3 consists of 16 residues. Original data processing: Amplifying reference gene primers gave estimates of nucleated cell counts. Method: immunoSEQ multiplex PCR; TCRdb's copy keeps in-frame clones and lacks some. V, J and clone size derive from that table, while D and trimming were established from the DNA sequence. This table has over 150,000 clones, roughly 90% appearing once. The specimen was peripheral blood. The sequence came from a middle-aged man with acute or convalescent COVID-19. The chain combines TRBV9 with TRBJ2-5; 8 bases fit TRBD1. In DNA, the CDR3 is TGTGCCAGCAGCGGATACGACAGGGGTCTCAAAGAGACCCAGTACTTC. The encoded protein is CASSGYDRGLKETQYF. Full variable domain (outside the CDR3, taken from reference TRBV9 and TRBJ2-5): DSGVTQTPKHLITATGQRVTLRCSPRSGDLSVYWYQQSLDQGLQFLIQYYNGEERAKGNILERFSAQQFPDLHSELNLSSLELGDSALYFCASSGYDRGLKETQYFGPGTRLLVL.